This TCR beta chain appears in the sequencing data of a study of control samples from healthy donors and cancer patients. This clone was detected only a few times. Sequenced by immunoSEQ multiplex PCR; TCRdb stores in-frame clones only, minus some. Among roughly 70,000 clones, over 75% were seen once, and the ten largest hold 25% to 30%. Trimming cost V 3 bases and J 2 bases, with 15 bases left between them. The CDR3 runs 16 residues. Germline loops: CDR1 LNHDA, CDR2 SQIVND (reference sequence). The TCR sequence derives from a man over 45 in good health. Sample: blood. The V gene is TRBV19, the J gene TRBJ2-3, with D maybe TRBD2 (5 bases). The CDR3 protein is CASSMVAPRPTDTQYF. CDR3 nucleotides: TGTGCCAGTAGTATGGTAGCGCCACGTCCCACAGATACGCAGTATTTT.